The T cell receptor (beta chain) under discussion was sequenced for a study of CD4+ T cells in melanoma. Sequenced by immunoSEQ multiplex PCR; TCRdb stores in-frame clones only, minus some. The sample carries about 140,000 clones, around 90% recorded once. Study-wide findings and caveats: Reportedly, melanoma neoantigen-specific CD4+ T cells showed varied differentiation states. A reported correlation linked neoantigen-specific CD4+ T cells to CD8+, macrophage and B cell function.

About this clone: Its cognate antigen is unknown.

This clonotype was obtained from a human donor with melanoma.

CDR3 in DNA: TGTGCCAGCAGCCGGTTGACAGGGGCCAGCTCCTACGAGCAGTACTTC. Its protein product is CASSRLTGASSYEQYF. This chain joins TRBV11-2 and TRBJ2-7; the match to TRBD1 covers 8 bases. Germline-derived CDR1 and CDR2 are SGHAT and FQNNGV. J was trimmed by 0 bases and V by 5 bases; bases with no gene match: 9. The CDR3 has 16 residues.